This T cell receptor (beta chain) was sequenced in a study of cytomegalovirus exposure and HLA in healthy donors (dated by TCRdb to 2015 to 2018). Study-wide context: According to an earlier analysis of 450 to 650 of the donors, roughly 180 million T cells yielded 120 million or so unique TCR beta sequences and less than 300 Gb of sequence data. About 320 gigabases of sequencing data and some 85 million unique TCR sequences were included in an early release covering several hundred HLA-typed donors. Among the roughly 380 genotyped donors, around 81% belonged to the genetic ancestry cluster associated with self-reported Caucasian donors. The study aimed to test whether cataloging public T cell receptors could reveal signatures of past pathogen exposure. The T cell repertoires of 666 subjects were profiled by immunosequencing and related to cytomegalovirus serostatus. Along with the approximately 650-subject first cohort, a separate validation cohort of around 110 different subjects was used. The study combined high-throughput TCR immunosequencing, statistical association of individual TCRs with disease status, and machine learning to predict cytomegalovirus infection status. A later analysis re-analyzed previously published TCR beta repertoires from about 730 donors and added high-resolution HLA genotyping to study TCR occurrence patterns. The later analysis used no new phenotypic data to find candidate immune exposures, relying instead on TCR beta sequences and their occurrence across donors. An earlier analysis of approximately 580 of the donors used high-throughput TCR beta sequencing to judge whether each TCR beta V gene segment behaved as functional or pseudogenic. Donor age, sex, ethnicity and CMV serostatus were compiled alongside the repertoire data. A later genetic analysis used genome-wide SNP genotypes for about 55% of the 666 donors, treating that subset as a discovery cohort. All discovery cohort repertoires had been generated using a single sequencing platform. HLA typing included class I and class II loci at four-digit resolution. The number of typed donors differed by locus: roughly 620-640 for A, B, C, DRB1 and DQB1; 522 for DQA1; approximately 600 for DPA1; and 450 to 480 for DPB1. Because of strong linkage in the cohort, five DR-DQ haplotypes were treated as single units for association and clustering. On average, over 200,000 unique TCR beta nucleotide sequences were sequenced per donor among 398 genotyped donors of the cohort, with roughly 18% of those sequences being non-productive. The full study reports these points: When HLA alleles, especially DR and DQ, strongly co-occurred, attributing TCR associations to individual alleles was difficult. Only TCR beta chains were sequenced in this cohort, and the absence of alpha or paired-chain data limited detectable features. The study listed approximately 150 TCR beta chains as associated with cytomegalovirus. Because counts were too low, roughly 18 rarely observed V segments, including chromosome 9 orphons, were left out of the earlier analysis of 587 of the donors. Sequencing depth was assumed to be roughly uniform across donors in the presence/absence analyses, though that assumption may not hold. According to the authors, the approach could potentially be generalized to other disease states and immunological phenotypes. Compared with the approximately 600-donor mean, donors in an Asian-associated ancestry cluster had fewer N-insertions in productive TCRs, according to a later genetic analysis. Broadly in line with IMGT annotations, most TCR beta V segments showed up in productive rearrangements about 87% or about 30% of the time in an earlier analysis of about 500 of the donors. An association between a missense DCLRE1C variant and V-gene and J-gene trimming of TCR beta chains was found in a later genetic analysis and replicated in an independent cohort. A few of the identified cytomegalovirus-associated TCR beta chains were confirmed in vitro to be specific for cytomegalovirus antigens. Correlated functional status among segregating V segments might reflect linkage disequilibrium, but an unknown experimental factor could not be ruled out. A later analysis reported that several top co-occurrence clusters appeared linked to parvovirus B19, influenza, CMV and Epstein-Barr virus. A cluster of highly shared sequence variants was judged likely to be a technical artifact of the sequencing pipeline. In a later analysis, HLA-associated TCR beta chains showed more clonal expansion and lower generation probabilities than non-associated chains that were equally common. In a later analysis, most CMV-associated TCR beta chains were found to appear HLA-restricted, with HLA associations seemingly driven largely by CMV exposure. Cytomegalovirus status was reported to be diagnosed by the classifier with high specificity and sensitivity in both the original and validation cohorts. HLA typing was unavailable for some donors at each locus, so association tests used only the typed subset. Across donors, most TCR sequences were observed very rarely, whereas some public TCRs were present in many individuals. Some IMGT-functional V segments, including TRBV6-2 and TRBV6-3, could not be distinguished by the 87-base-pair reads and were therefore excluded. A later analysis associated 15,000 to 20,000 TCR beta sequences with specific HLA alleles at a false discovery rate of 0.05. A further reported finding was that TCR beta sequences accurately predicted the HLA-A and HLA-B alleles for most subjects in the first cohort. In a later analysis, the rate of TCR association differed among HLA loci, with DRB1 alleles having the most associated TCRs and HLA-C alleles having the fewest. The only immune exposure information available for the cohort was CMV serostatus.

The junction carries 8 bases between V and J, which are trimmed by 5 bases and 1 base respectively. From its cysteine to its phenylalanine, the CDR3 spans 13 amino acids. Here the CDR3 DNA is all that survives: 39 bases in frame from base 1. Based on the germline V gene, the CDR1 and CDR2 sequences are KGHSH and LQKENI. Libraries were constructed by the immunoSEQ multiplex PCR assay. A mixture of 60 forward primers for TCR Vbeta segments and 13 reverse primers for TCR Jbeta segments was used in the multiplex PCR. Amplification of the CDR3 region of rearranged TCR beta genes was performed with a multiplex PCR assay on genomic DNA. The amplified TCR beta libraries were sequenced on the Illumina HiSeq System as 87-base-pair reads. As for the original processing: In a later analysis, 80 million or so unique TCR beta chains were counted across the 500 to 850 repertoires, and around 10 million of these chains were shared by at least two donors. A nearest-neighbor algorithm error-corrected the raw reads and collapsed the reads into unique sequences, merging closely related sequences to remove PCR and sequencing errors. V, D and J gene segments were assigned by aligning CDR3 sequences to IMGT reference sequences. For a sequence to be retained, a match of at least six nucleotides was required to both a V gene segment and a J gene segment. A rearrangement counted as productive if the CDR3 had no stop codons and remained in frame with V and J, and every other rearrangement counted as non-productive. Following IMGT convention, CDR3 was defined as the stretch from the second conserved V-encoded cysteine up to the conserved J-encoded phenylalanine. The earlier analysis of 500 to 600 of the donors excluded sequences that lacked an unambiguous match to a single V gene segment. In an earlier analysis of 587 of the donors, a V segment was called functional when productive rearrangements were above 56.7%, and segregating when the standard deviation between donors exceeded 5%. A statistical classification framework was built for diagnosing cytomegalovirus status from the catalog of TCR beta chain sequences. In a later analysis, V and J genes were assigned by comparing TCR nucleotide sequences against IMGT/GENE-DB human TR gene sequences. A later analysis assigned CDR3 sequences and most-parsimonious VDJ recombination scenarios with the TCRdist pipeline. A later analysis defined each TCR beta chain by its CDR3 amino acid sequence plus V-gene family, and excluded reads lacking a unique V-gene family. In a later analysis, 450 to 600 highly shared, low-generation-probability nucleotide sequences were removed to address suspected cross-contamination and a sequencing artifact. In a later analysis, a clonal expansion index for each public chain was calculated from normalized within-repertoire ranks of inferred template counts. In a later analysis, generation probabilities were computed with a VDJ recombination model fitted to out-of-frame rearrangements, and the resulting probabilities were checked against IGoR. In a later analysis, hypergeometric tests were used to score TCR-TCR, TCR-HLA and TCR-CMV co-occurrence, with a repertoire-size bias correction applied to TCR pairs. To estimate false discovery rates, a later analysis permuted the HLA or CMV assignments 20 times. In a later analysis, co-occurring TCRs were grouped using DBSCAN, with TCRdist sequence similarity added in when clustering inside HLA-allele-positive subsets. Repertoires with fewer than 30,000 or more than 120,000 public chains, plus five repertoires with anomalous nucleotide sharing, were excluded from co-occurrence clustering. TCRdb re-hosts the immuneACCESS table, in-frame sequences only. Its copies lack some clones; in the studies checked, an unresolved V gene accounts for under half of them, and the cause for the rest is not known. The DNA gave D and trimming, while V, J and clone size come from that table. In all, the sample holds 120,000 to 150,000 clones, and around 78% of those were seen once. The ten largest clones capture 1.5% to 2% of the sample.

The cohort consisted of 650 to 700 healthy bone marrow donors. At the time of sampling, all cohort members were nominally healthy, though unrecorded immune exposures were likely present. The donor tested CMV seronegative, placing the donor among the 350 to 400 seronegative members of the cohort. A peripheral blood sample was collected from each donor, and TCR beta sequencing was performed on peripheral blood mononuclear cells. The Qiagen DNeasy Blood Extraction Kit was used to extract genomic DNA from the blood cell samples. This clone occurred a few times. Its antigen is unknown. Base qualities were left out, and no much larger clone turns up one base away. The sample contains more than one DNA sequence encoding this CDR3.

Specimen: PBMCs. The clonotype was recovered from a woman in her late teens or twenties in good health and CMV-seronegative. The chain is assembled from TRBV18 and TRBJ1-1; TRBD1 is possibly the D segment (5 matching bases). The DNA reads TGTGCCAGCTCAGGAGGGGAGAACACTGAAGCTTTCTTT. This is translated as CASSGGENTEAFF.